The 9 T cell receptor beta chains below were found in one sample sequenced in a study of tumor-infiltrating lymphocytes in primary liver carcinoma. A primer in the constant region served to generate TCR beta cDNA from around 500 ng of total RNA. Employing slightly modified ARM-PCR, three nested multiplex PCR rounds were run, and these gave rise to the TCR beta libraries. Amplification in the first two PCR rounds was performed using TRBV1-TRBV30 forward primers and a C-beta reverse primer for roughly 9 cycles each. TCRdb ran MiXCR on the multiplex PCR reads and lists one entry per CDR3 protein. Among tens of thousands of distinct CDR3 sequences listed, around 66% were seen once. From unsorted bulk tissue weighing roughly 17-31 mg, DNA and RNA were co-extracted. Material for sequencing was liver tumor tissue from sampling region 3. Noted subset: tumor region T3, left-lateral pole. These receptors were collected from a woman in her 30s with primary liver carcinoma and hepatitis B virus infection.

As to this clonotype: Mismatch with germline at one junction end may stem from a read error. The chain recombines TRBV11-3 with TRBJ2-1, with TRBD2 matching over 16 bases. CDR1 and CDR2 (germline): SGHNT, YENEEA. The length of the CDR3 is 17 residues. CDR3 protein: CTSSSGLAGGVTPEQFF. The CDR3 DNA is TGCACCAGCAGCTCGGGACTAGCGGGAGGGGTCACTCCCGAGCAGTTCTTC.

Concerning this clonotype: The germline gene is not matched at one end of the junction; a read error may be the cause. The J gene is TRBJ1-1, the V gene TRBV7-9; D is unclear. This CDR3 region has 12 residues. Germline V lookup: CDR1 SEHNR, CDR2 FQNEAQ (reference sequence). The CDR3 loop is CASSTVNTEALF. The CDR3 coding sequence is TGTGCCAGCAGCACTGTTAACACTGAAGCTCTCTTT.

About this clonotype itself: The conserved phenylalanine or tryptophan normally closing the CDR3 is absent here, so this likely arose from a read error. The chain joins TRBV6-2 or TRBV6-3 to TRBJ2-2; D unresolved. Trimming stripped 6 bases from V and 4 bases from J, with 12 bases between. Germline CDR1 reads MNHEY; CDR2 reads SVGEGT. CDR3 length equals 14 residues. As DNA, the CDR3 is TGTGCCAGCAGCCTAAACGAAAGCACCGGGGAGCTGTTTTCT. Translated, it gives CASSLNESTGELFS.

This clonotype has a count of ten or more. The V and J genes are TRBV11-3 and TRBJ2-1; D not certain. With 1 base removed from V and 7 bases from J, the gap between germline ends came to 17 bases. The CDR3 runs 16 residues. Per germline, CDR1 SGHNT and CDR2 YENEEA. CDR3 region: CASSLGGERWGNEQFF. The CDR3 DNA follows: TGTGCCAGCAGCTTAGGCGGCGAGAGGTGGGGAAATGAGCAGTTCTTC. The variable domain in full, completed from reference TRBV11-3 and TRBJ2-1, reads EAGVVQSPRYKIIEKKQPVAFWCNPISGHNTLYWYLQNLGQGPELLIRYENEEAVDDSQLPKDRFSAERLKGVDSTLKIQPAELGDSAVYLCASSLGGERWGNEQFFGPGTRLTVL.

As regards this clonotype: An end of the junction does not agree with germline; a read error may underlie this. The V gene is TRBV10-3, the J gene TRBJ2-5; D may be TRBD2 (5 bases). The CDR3 length is 15 residues. Germline V gene sequence: CDR1 ENHRY, CDR2 SYGVKD. CDR3 in amino acids: CAISESTTRRETQYF. The DNA of the CDR3 is TGTGCCATCAGTGAGTCGACTACCAGACGAGAGACCCAATACTTC.

Remarks on this clonotype: At one end the junction does not follow the germline gene, possibly because of a read error. This sequence joins TRBV5-1 and TRBJ1-1; tentative D call: TRBD1 (6 bases). Germline CDR1 reads SGHRS; CDR2 reads YFSETQ. This CDR3 has 15 residues. The CDR3 bases are TGCGCCAGAAGCTTACAGGGCCCCGGGAACACTGAAGCTATCTTT. Protein sequence: CARSLQGPGNTEAIF.

To note about this clonotype: One junction end disagrees with the germline gene, perhaps due to a read error. J is TRBJ2-7 and V is TRBV6-5; D is unresolved. The germline V gene encodes CDR1 MNHEY and CDR2 SVGAGI. This CDR3 has 15 residues. CDR3 amino acids: CASSYKGSNSYEQYF. DNA for the CDR3: TGTGCCAGCAGTTACAAGGGCAGCAACTCCTACGAGCAGTACTTT.

V is TRBV28 and J is TRBJ2-7; possibly TRBD1 for D (6 bases). There are 15 residues in the CDR3. The germline gives CDR1 MDHEN, CDR2 SYDVKM. The V end lost 8 bases, the J end lost 4 bases, and 21 bases lay between the germline ends. The CDR3 sequence: CASGFLGTPNYEQYF. The CDR3 nucleotides are TGTGCCAGCGGCTTTTTGGGGACACCCAATTACGAGCAGTACTTC.

Concerning this clonotype: An end of the junction does not agree with germline; a read error may underlie this. The rearrangement uses TRBV4-3 and TRBJ2-7, with 7 bases lining up with TRBD2. The germline CDR1 and CDR2 sequences are LGHNA and YSLEER. The length of the CDR3 is 15 residues. In nucleotides, the CDR3 is TGCGCCAGCAGCCAAGGTCGATGGACAAGGCGGGAGCAGTATTTC. Its protein is CASSQGRWTRREQYF.